This TCR beta chain was sequenced in a study of blood T cell repertoires in COVID-19. On the study more broadly: T cells, B-cell-depleted T cells, or PBMCs provided the cDNA or gDNA that served as material.

V lost 7 bases and J lost 3; bases outside the gene matches: 3. The CDR3 extends over 12 amino acids. CDR1 is SGHNT and CDR2 is YENEEA in the germline V gene. In the original workflow: The authors estimated nucleated cell counts from reference gene primer amplification. This table comes from immunoSEQ multiplex PCR, and its TCRdb copy is limited to in-frame clones, with some not included. The DNA was the basis for D and trimming; V, J and clone size are from that table. This table has 200,000 to 250,000 clones, about 82% appearing once. The clonotype comes from a woman at least 80 years old with acute or convalescent COVID-19. Sample: peripheral blood. The chain employs TRBV11-3 and TRBJ2-7, with TRBD1 matching over 7 bases. The chain's CDR3 is CASTRTGYEQYF. The CDR3 DNA is TGTGCCAGCACCAGGACAGGCTACGAGCAGTACTTC.